Below, one TCR beta chain is given with its context. Only in-frame clones appear in the TCRdb table, and some are missing; sequencing was by immunoSEQ multiplex PCR. The sample includes 130,000 or so clones, 85% to 90% seen only once; the top ten take more than 10%. The sample comes from a study of T cell responses to AZD1222 COVID-19 vaccine. Trimming removed 10 bases from V and 0 bases from J, with 12 bases in between. This CDR3 is built from 14 residues. Germline lookup yields CDR1 MNHEY and CDR2 SVGAGI. This receptor was identified in an adult in good health. Sequencing was performed on peripheral blood, taken on day 0 of AZD1222 vaccination. The chain joins TRBV6-5 to TRBJ2-2, with a possible D match to TRBD1 (5 bases). This CDR3 reads CATGNSPNTGELFF. In nucleotides, the CDR3 is TGTGCCACAGGGAATAGTCCGAACACCGGGGAGCTGTTTTTT.